Listed below are T cell receptor beta chains from one sample, sequenced in a study of T cell responses to AZD1222 COVID-19 vaccine. Produced via immunoSEQ multiplex PCR; TCRdb's table is partial and in-frame only. In the table there are around 70,000 clones, around nine tenths of which are singletons. Sequencing was performed on peripheral blood, taken 28 days after the second AZD1222 dose. Receptor source: an adult who received the AZD1222 COVID-19 vaccine. Each CDR3 is given without its conserved first and last residue. The order of the fields is V gene, J gene, CDR3 protein.

>TRBV27|TRBJ1-4
ASSLSTGGNEKLF
>TRBV7-9|TRBJ2-5
ASRRDAETQY
>TRBV18|TRBJ1-4
ASSPGQGEKLF
>TRBV5-4|TRBJ1-3
ASSFGDRGNTIY
>TRBV3-1/TRBV3-2|TRBJ1-1
ASSRGDEAF
>TRBV6-5|TRBJ1-2
ASSYSGTGGGYT
>TRBV5-1|TRBJ1-1
ASSSPDSLNTEAF
>TRBV4-2|TRBJ1-2
ASSQIRTNRGQSGGYT
>TRBV2|TRBJ1-1
ASSGTGVPYTEAF
>TRBV3-1/TRBV3-2|TRBJ1-1
ASSLTGMAEAF
>TRBV27|TRBJ1-2
ASRAALPYGGYT
>TRBV30|TRBJ1-1
AWSVSGVAAF
>TRBV4-3|TRBJ1-2
ASSQGLDSLLDGYGYT
>TRBV5-1|TRBJ2-3
ASSLKPREARTDTQY
>TRBV7-8|TRBJ1-6
ASSLSEHLGDSPLH
>TRBV19|TRBJ2-1
ASTPEPGPPYNEQF
>TRBV6-5|TRBJ1-2
ASSRRGSNYGYT